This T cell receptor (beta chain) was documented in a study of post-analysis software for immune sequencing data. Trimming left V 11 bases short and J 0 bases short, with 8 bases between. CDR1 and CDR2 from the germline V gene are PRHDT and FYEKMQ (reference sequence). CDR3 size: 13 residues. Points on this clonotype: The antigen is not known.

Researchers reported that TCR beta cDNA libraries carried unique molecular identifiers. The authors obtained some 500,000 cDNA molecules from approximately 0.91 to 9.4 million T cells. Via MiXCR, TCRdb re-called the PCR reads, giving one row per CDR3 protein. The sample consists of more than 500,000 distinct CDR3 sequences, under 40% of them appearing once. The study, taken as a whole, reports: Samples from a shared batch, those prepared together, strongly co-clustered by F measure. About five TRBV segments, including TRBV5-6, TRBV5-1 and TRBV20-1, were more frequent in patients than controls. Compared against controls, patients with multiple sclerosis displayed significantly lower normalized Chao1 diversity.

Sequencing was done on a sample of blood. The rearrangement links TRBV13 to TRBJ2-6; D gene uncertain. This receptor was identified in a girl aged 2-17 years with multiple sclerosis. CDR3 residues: CALHYSGANVLTF. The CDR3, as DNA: TGTGCCCTCCATTACTCTGGGGCCAACGTCCTGACTTTC.